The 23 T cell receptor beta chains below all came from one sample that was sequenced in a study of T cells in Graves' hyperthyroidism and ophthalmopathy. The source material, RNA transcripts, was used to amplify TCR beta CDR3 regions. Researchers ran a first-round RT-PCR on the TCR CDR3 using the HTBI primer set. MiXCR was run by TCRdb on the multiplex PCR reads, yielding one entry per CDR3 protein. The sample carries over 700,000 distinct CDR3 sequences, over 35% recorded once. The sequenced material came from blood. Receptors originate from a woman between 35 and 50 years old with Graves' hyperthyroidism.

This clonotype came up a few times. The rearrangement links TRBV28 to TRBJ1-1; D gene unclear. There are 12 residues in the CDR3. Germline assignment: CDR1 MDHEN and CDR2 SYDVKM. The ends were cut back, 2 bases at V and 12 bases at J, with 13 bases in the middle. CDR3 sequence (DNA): TGTGCCAGCAGTTTACCTGGACTATCCACTTTCTTT. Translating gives CASSLPGLSTFF.

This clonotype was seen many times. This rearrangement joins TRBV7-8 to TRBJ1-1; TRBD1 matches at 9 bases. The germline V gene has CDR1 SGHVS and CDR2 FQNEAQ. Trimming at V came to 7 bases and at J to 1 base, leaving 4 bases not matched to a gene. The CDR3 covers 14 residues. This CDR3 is CASIPDRGNTEAFF. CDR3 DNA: TGTGCCAGCATCCCGGACAGGGGGAACACTGAAGCTTTCTTT.

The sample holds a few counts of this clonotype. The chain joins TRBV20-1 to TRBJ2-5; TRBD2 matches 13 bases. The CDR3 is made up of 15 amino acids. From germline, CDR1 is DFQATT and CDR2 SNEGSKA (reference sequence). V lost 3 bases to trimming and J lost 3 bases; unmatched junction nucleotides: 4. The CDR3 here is CSARGGLAGKETQYF. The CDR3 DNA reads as TGCAGTGCTAGGGGGGGACTAGCGGGGAAAGAGACCCAGTACTTC.

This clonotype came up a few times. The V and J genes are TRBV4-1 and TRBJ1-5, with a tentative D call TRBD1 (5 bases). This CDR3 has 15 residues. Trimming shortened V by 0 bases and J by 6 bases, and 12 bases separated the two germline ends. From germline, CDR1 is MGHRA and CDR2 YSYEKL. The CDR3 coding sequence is TGCGCCAGCAGCCAAGATGGGGGTTTCAGTCAGCCCCAGCATTTT. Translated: CASSQDGGFSQPQHF.

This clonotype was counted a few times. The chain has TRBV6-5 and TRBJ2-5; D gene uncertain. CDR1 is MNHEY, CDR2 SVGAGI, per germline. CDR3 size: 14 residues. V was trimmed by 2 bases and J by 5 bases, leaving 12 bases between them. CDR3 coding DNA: TGTGCCAGCAGTTACCAGGCGCTCCTGGAGACCCAGTACTTC. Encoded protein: CASSYQALLETQYF.

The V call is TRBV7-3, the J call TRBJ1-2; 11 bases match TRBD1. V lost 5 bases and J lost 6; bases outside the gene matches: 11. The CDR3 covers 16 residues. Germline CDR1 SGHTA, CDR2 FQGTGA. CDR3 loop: CASSVPGTGGRDGYTF. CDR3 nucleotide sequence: TGTGCCAGCAGCGTCCCCGGGACAGGGGGTAGGGATGGCTACACCTTC. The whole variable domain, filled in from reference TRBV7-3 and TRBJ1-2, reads GAGVSQTPSNKVTEKGKYVELRCDPISGHTALYWYRQSLGQGPEFLIYFQGTGAADDSGLPNDRFFAVRPEGSVSTLKIQRTERGDSAVYLCASSVPGTGGRDGYTFGSGTRLTVV.

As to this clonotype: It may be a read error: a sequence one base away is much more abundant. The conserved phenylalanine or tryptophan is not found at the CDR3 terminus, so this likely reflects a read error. The CDR3 DNA follows: TGTGCCAGCAGCACCAACAGGGATCGGGGCGAGCAGTACTAC. It codes for CASSTNRDRGEQYY. This sequence joins TRBV2 and TRBJ2-7; tentatively, D is TRBD1 (6 bases). Germline loops: CDR1 SNHLY, CDR2 FYNNEI. V was shortened by 6 bases and J by 6 bases, with 18 bases between the two germline ends. The CDR3 has 14 residues.

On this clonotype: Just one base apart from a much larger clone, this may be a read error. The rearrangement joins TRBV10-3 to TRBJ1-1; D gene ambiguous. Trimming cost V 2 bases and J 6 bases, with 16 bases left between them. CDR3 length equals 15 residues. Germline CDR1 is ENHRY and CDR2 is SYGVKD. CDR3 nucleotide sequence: TGTGCCATCAGTGAGGCCACCTACGGGTTCTCTGAAGCTTTCTTT. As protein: CAISEATYGFSEAFF.

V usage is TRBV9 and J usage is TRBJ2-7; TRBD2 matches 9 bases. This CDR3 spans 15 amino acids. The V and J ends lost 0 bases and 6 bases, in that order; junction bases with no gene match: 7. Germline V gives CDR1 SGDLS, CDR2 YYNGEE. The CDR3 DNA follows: TGTGCCAGCAGCGTAGGTAGCGGGAGTCAGCGCGAGCAGTACTTC. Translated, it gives CASSVGSGSQREQYF.

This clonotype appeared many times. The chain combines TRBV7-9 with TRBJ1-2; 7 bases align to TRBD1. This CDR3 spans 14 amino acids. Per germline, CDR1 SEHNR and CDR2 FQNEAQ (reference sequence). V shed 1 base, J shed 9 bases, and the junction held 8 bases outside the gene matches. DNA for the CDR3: TGTGCCAGCAGCTTAGGGGACAGTGGGCATAGCTACACCTTC. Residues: CASSLGDSGHSYTF. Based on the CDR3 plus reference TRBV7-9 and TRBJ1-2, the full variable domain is DTGVSQNPRHKITKRGQNVTFRCDPISEHNRLYWYRQTLGQGPEFLTYFQNEAQLEKSRLLSDRFSAERPKGSFSTLEIQRTEQGDSAMYLCASSLGDSGHSYTFGSGTRLTVV.

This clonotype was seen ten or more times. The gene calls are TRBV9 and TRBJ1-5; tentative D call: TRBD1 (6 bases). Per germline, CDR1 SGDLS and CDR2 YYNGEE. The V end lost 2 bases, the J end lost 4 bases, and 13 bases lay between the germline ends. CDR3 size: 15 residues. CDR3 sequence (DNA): TGTGCCAGCAGCGTTGATGGGGGGGCTAATCAGCCCCAGCATTTT. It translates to CASSVDGGANQPQHF.

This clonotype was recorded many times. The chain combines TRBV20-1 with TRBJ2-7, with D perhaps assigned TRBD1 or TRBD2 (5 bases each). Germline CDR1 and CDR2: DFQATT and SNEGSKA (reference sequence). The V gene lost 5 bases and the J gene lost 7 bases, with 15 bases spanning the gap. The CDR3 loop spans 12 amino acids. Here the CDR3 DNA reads TGCAGTGCTGGAACCGGGACGCTGGAGCAGTACTTC. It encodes CSAGTGTLEQYF.

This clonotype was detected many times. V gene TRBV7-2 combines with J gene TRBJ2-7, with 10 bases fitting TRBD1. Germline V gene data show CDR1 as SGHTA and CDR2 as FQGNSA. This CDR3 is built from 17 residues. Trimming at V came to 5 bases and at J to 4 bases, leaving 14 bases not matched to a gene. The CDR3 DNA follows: TGTGCCAGCAGCCCCCGGTGGACAGGGGGAATCAATTACGAGCAGTACTTC. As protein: CASSPRWTGGINYEQYF.

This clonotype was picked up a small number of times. CDR3: CASSPLGQATYEQYF. CDR3 coding DNA: TGTGCCAGCAGCCCTCTGGGACAGGCAACCTACGAGCAGTACTTC. V is TRBV9 and J is TRBJ2-7; 8 bases map to TRBD1. The junction had 8 bases not matched to a gene; V was cut back by 4 bases and J by 2 bases. The germline V gene encodes CDR1 SGDLS and CDR2 YYNGEE. The CDR3 covers 15 residues. The full variable domain, completed using reference TRBV9 and TRBJ2-7, is DSGVTQTPKHLITATGQRVTLRCSPRSGDLSVYWYQQSLDQGLQFLIQYYNGEERAKGNILERFSAQQFPDLHSELNLSSLELGDSALYFCASSPLGQATYEQYFGPGTRLTVT.

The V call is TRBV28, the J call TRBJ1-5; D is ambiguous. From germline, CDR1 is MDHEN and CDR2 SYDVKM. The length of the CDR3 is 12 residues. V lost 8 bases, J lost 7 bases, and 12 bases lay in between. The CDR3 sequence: CASQRALQPQHF. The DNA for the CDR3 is TGTGCCAGCCAAAGAGCTCTCCAGCCCCAGCATTTT.

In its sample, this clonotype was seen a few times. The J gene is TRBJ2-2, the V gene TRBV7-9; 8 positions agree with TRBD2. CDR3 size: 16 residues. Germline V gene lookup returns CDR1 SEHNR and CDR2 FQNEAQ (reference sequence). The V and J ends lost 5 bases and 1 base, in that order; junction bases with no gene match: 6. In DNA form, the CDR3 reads TGTGCCAGCAGCAGAGCGGGACTAGTGAACACCGGGGAGCTGTTTTTT. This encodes CASSRAGLVNTGELFF.

The CDR3 nucleotides read TGTGCCAGCAGTTTACAGGGAGCCAACTACGAGCAGTACTTC. Translating it yields CASSLQGANYEQYF. The V gene is TRBV27, the J gene TRBJ2-7; D possibly matches TRBD1 or TRBD2 (5 bases each). Trimming took off 2 bases at V and 3 bases at J, with 11 bases between the two ends. Germline values: CDR1 MNHEY, CDR2 SMNVEV (reference sequence). This CDR3 has 14 amino acids.

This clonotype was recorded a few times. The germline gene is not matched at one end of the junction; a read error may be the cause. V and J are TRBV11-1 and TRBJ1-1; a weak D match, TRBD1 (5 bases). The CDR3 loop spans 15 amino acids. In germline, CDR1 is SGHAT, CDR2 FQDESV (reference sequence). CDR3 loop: CASSQGAGWDTEAFF. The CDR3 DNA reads TGCGCCAGCAGCCAAGGGGCCGGGTGGGACACTGAAGCTTTCTTT.

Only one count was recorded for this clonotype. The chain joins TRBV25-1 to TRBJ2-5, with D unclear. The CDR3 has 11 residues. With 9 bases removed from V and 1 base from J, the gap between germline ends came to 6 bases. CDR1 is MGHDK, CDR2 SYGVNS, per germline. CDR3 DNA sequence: TGTGCCAGACAGCCCCAAGAGACCCAGTACTTC. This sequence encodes CARQPQETQYF.

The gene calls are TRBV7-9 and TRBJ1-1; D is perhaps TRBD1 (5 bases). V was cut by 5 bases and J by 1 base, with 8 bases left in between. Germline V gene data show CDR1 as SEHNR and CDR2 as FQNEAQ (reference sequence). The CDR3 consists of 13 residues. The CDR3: CASSDGANTEAFF. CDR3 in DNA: TGTGCCAGCAGCGACGGGGCGAACACTGAAGCTTTCTTT.

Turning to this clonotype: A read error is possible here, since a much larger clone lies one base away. The chain's CDR3 is CASSISPLGRGDQPQHF. The CDR3, as DNA: TGTGCCAGTAGTATATCTCCCTTGGGCAGGGGTGATCAGCCCCAGCATTTT. The chain joins TRBV19 to TRBJ1-5; D possibly corresponds to TRBD1 (6 bases). The CDR3 is 17 residues long. V was shortened by 2 bases and J by 5 bases, with 19 bases between the two germline ends. CDR1 and CDR2 (germline): LNHDA, SQIVND (reference sequence).

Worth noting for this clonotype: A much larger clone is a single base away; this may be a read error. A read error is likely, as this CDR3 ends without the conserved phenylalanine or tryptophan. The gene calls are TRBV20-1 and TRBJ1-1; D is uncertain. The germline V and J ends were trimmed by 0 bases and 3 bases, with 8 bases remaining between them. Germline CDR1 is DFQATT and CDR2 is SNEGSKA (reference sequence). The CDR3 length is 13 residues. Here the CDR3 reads CSAREVADTEAFL. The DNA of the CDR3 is TGCAGTGCTAGAGAGGTCGCGGACACTGAAGCTTTCCTT.

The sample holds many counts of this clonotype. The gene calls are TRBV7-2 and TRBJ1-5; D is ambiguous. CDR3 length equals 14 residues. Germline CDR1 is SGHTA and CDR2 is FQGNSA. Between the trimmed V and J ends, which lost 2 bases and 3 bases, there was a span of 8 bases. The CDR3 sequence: CASSLNGINQPQHF. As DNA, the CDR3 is TGTGCCAGCAGCTTAAACGGTATCAATCAGCCCCAGCATTTT.